This entry concerns a single TCR beta chain. This clone was found many times. Its antigen is not yet known. No quality values exist for individual bases; no much larger clone is one base distant. Genomic DNA was used for TRB sequencing, which was performed with the immunoSEQ assay at survey resolution or with the hsTCRB kit. On the authors' methods: Initial read processing used immunoSEQ software, and repertoire analyses used the LymphoSeq R package. Clonality was computed as 1 minus normalized Shannon entropy; Gini coefficient was also calculated for each TRB dataset. To infer phenotypes in unsorted samples, TRB sequences from sorted subsets of the recipient or donor were mapped onto unsorted samples from the same recipient. Sourced from immuneACCESS, this table was stored by TCRdb with only in-frame sequences that have V and J called. A share of the clones is absent; for the studies checked, an unresolved V gene accounts for under half, and the remainder has no known explanation. V and J calls and clone size are copied from that table; D and trimming were computed from the DNA. There are 45,000 to 55,000 clones in this sample, and none of them is a singleton. Around 2.2% of the sample lies in the top ten.

Including the terminal cysteine and phenylalanine, the CDR3 comprises 15 residues. Only the CDR3 part of the read is kept: 45 bases, read in frame from the first base. V is shortened by 6 bases, J by 0 bases, and the region joining them spans 13 bases. In the germline V gene (reference sequence), CDR1 corresponds to LNHDA and CDR2 to SQIVND. Related bone marrow donors provided peripheral blood samples on the day of marrow donation. Peripheral blood and bone marrow mononuclear cells were isolated by Ficoll-Hypaque density centrifugation and were cryopreserved. The data are from a study of T cells after posttransplantation cyclophosphamide (dated by TCRdb to about 2016). Background for the entire study: The study tracked T cell repertoire reconstitution by TRB sequencing after myeloablative bone marrow transplantation using posttransplantation cyclophosphamide as GVHD prophylaxis. Antigen receptor sequencing was done on samples from roughly 35 PTCy-treated patients and from over 15 related bone marrow donors of those patients. Blood from all 35 or so PTCy patients with 1-year posttransplant specimens was subjected to TRB sequencing. In 3 patients, TRB sequencing was also performed on up to roughly 3 more blood samples taken 2 to 5.2 years after transplant, and in 4 patients, pretransplant blood was also TRB-sequenced. Because TRA and TRB clonality correlated tightly in 8 to 10 samples, the subsequent TCR analyses were limited to TRB only. Public TRB sequences were compared against a database of over 3,000 sequences linked to responses to pathogens, tumor antigens, self-antigens and alloantigens.

Study-wide findings and limitations: Across roughly 48 patients, TRB clonality was highly associated with recipient CMV seropositivity and CMV reactivation, and diversity in PTCy patients was similar to diversity in CNI/methotrexate controls. The TRB repertoires of T cells infiltrating skin or GI tract showed only limited overlap with the TRB repertoires of T cells in blood. At 1-2 months, donor-recipient similarity was low but rose over the first year, and the later blood repertoires were often dominated by donor CD8+ memory clones.

The rearranged segments are TRBV19 and TRBJ2-3; possibly the D gene is TRBD2, per 6 matching bases. The sequenced sample was PBMCs. This TCR was recovered from a man in his forties in good health, CMV-negative, and a related stem cell transplant donor. The sequenced DNA is TGTGCCAGTAGGGTTCGCGGGATGAGCACAGATACGCAGTATTTT. It codes for CASRVRGMSTDTQYF.